Presented here are 20 T cell receptor beta chains from one specimen sequenced in a study of radiotherapy plus CTLA-4 blockade in lung cancer. TCRdb's table, derived via immunoSEQ multiplex PCR, lists solely in-frame clones and lacks some. The sample consists of tens of thousands of clones, around 70% of them appearing once. The material was peripheral blood, obtained from a patient treated with radiotherapy plus ipilimumab. The receptor source for this set is a human donor with non-small cell lung cancer whose response to radiotherapy plus ipilimumab could not be evaluated.

The chain combines TRBV6-6 with TRBJ1-2; no definite D call. The CDR3 is made up of 13 amino acids. The V end was cut by 2 bases, the J end by 5 bases, with 9 bases between. CDR1 and CDR2 from the germline V gene are MNHNY and SVGAGI (reference sequence). The CDR3 DNA reads as TGTGCCAGCAGTTACGCAGAGACTTATGGCTACACCTTC. This translates into CASSYAETYGYTF.

The V call is TRBV28, the J call TRBJ1-5, with a possible D match to TRBD1 (6 bases). Germline V CDR1 and CDR2: MDHEN, SYDVKM. Trimming stripped 3 bases from V and 4 bases from J, with 19 bases between. The CDR3 covers 17 residues. CDR3: CASSLRRTAYPNQPQHF. The CDR3 DNA reads as TGTGCCAGCAGTTTGCGAAGGACAGCCTACCCTAATCAGCCCCAGCATTTT.

The V gene is TRBV6-5, the J gene TRBJ2-1, with D possibly matching TRBD1 (5 bases). Looked up from germline, CDR1 is MNHEY and CDR2 is SVGAGI. Trimming took 6 bases from V and 6 from J, leaving 18 bases between them. The CDR3 consists of 15 residues. CDR3 bases: TGTGCCAGCAGAAATACACAGGTGAGTGGCAATGAGCAGTTCTTC. It yields the protein CASRNTQVSGNEQFF.

V and J are TRBV7-8 and TRBJ1-2; 7 bases map to TRBD1. Trimming took 5 bases from V and 2 from J; bases not matched to a gene: 2. Germline CDR1 reads SGHVS; CDR2 reads FQNEAQ. The CDR3 totals 13 residues. CDR3 coding DNA: TGTGCCAGCAGCCCGGACAGGAACTATGGCTACACCTTC. This encodes CASSPDRNYGYTF.

The chain combines TRBV7-9 with TRBJ2-3; TRBD1 agrees at 9 bases. Trimming cost V 1 base and J 0 bases; bases outside gene matches: 8. From germline, CDR1 is SEHNR and CDR2 FQNEAQ (reference sequence). The CDR3 is 18 residues long. CDR3 sequence reads: CASSLVDRGKSSTDTQYF. DNA of the CDR3: TGTGCCAGCAGCTTAGTGGACAGGGGTAAATCTAGCACAGATACGCAGTATTTT.

CDR3 in amino acids: CASSMGGLASSYNEQFF. The CDR3 region has the DNA TGTGCCAGCAGCATGGGGGGGCTAGCGAGCTCCTACAATGAGCAGTTCTTC. The chain employs TRBV7-8 and TRBJ2-1; tentative D call: TRBD2 (7 bases). This CDR3 has 17 residues. Germline V gene lookup returns CDR1 SGHVS and CDR2 FQNEAQ. The germline V and J ends were trimmed by 5 bases and 0 bases, with 17 bases remaining between them.

Turning to this clone: One junction end does not reproduce the germline sequence, and a read error may be involved. The chain recombines TRBV7-7 with TRBJ2-1; no firm D call. The CDR3 length is 15 residues. Germline V CDR1 and CDR2: SSHAT, FNYEAQ (reference sequence). The CDR3 coding sequence is TGTGCTAGCAGCGCTAACCTAGGCTCCTACAATGAGCAGTTCTTC. Its protein is CASSANLGSYNEQFF.

This clone appeared a few times. V is TRBV12-5 and J is TRBJ1-3; unclear D gene. V was pared by 3 bases and J by 2 bases, with 11 bases between. The CDR3 extends over 15 amino acids. Per germline, CDR1 LGHNT and CDR2 FRNRAP. The CDR3: CASGLSMQAGNTIYF. CDR3 bases: TGTGCTAGTGGTTTATCTATGCAGGCTGGAAACACCATATATTTT. Full variable domain (remainder filled in from reference TRBV12-5 and TRBJ1-3): DARVTQTPRHKVTEMGQEVTMRCQPILGHNTVFWYRQTMMQGLELLAYFRNRAPLDDSGMPKDRFSAEMPDATLATLKIQPSEPRDSAVYFCASGLSMQAGNTIYFGEGSWLTVV.

Only a few counts were recorded for this clone. V gene TRBV7-8 combines with J gene TRBJ2-7; a possible D gene is TRBD1 (6 bases). The CDR3 runs 15 residues. The ends were cut back, 4 bases at V and 3 bases at J, with 16 bases in the middle. Germline CDR1 reads SGHVS; CDR2 reads FQNEAQ. The CDR3 reads CASSSTGTLSYEQYF. Here the CDR3 DNA reads TGTGCCAGCAGCTCCACCGGGACATTAAGCTACGAGCAGTACTTC.

This clone showed up just once. The CDR3 region is CASSYGGAGNTIYF. The CDR3 DNA reads as TGTGCCAGCAGCTATGGAGGGGCTGGAAACACCATATATTTT. The chain couples TRBV7-8 to TRBJ1-3, with a tentative D call TRBD1 (5 bases). Germline V gives CDR1 SGHVS, CDR2 FQNEAQ. V lost 4 bases and J 2 bases, leaving 9 bases between the germline ends. CDR3 length: 14 residues.

This clone was seen more than once but under ten times. This rearrangement joins TRBV10-3 to TRBJ1-2, with TRBD1 identical over 7 bases. This CDR3 comprises 14 residues. V gave up 6 bases and J gave up 7 bases; unmatched junction bases: 11. The germline V gene encodes CDR1 ENHRY and CDR2 SYGVKD. This CDR3 reads CAIRSTGEQGGYTF. The CDR3 coding sequence is TGTGCCATCAGATCAACAGGGGAGCAAGGTGGCTACACCTTC.

The chain uses TRBV5-1 and TRBJ2-5; 9 bases align to TRBD2. The germline V gene has CDR1 SGHRS and CDR2 YFSETQ. V shed 0 bases, J shed 5 bases, and the junction held 14 bases outside the gene matches. CDR3 length: 18 amino acids. The CDR3 sequence is CASSLGLAGLLGVETQYF. The CDR3 DNA reads as TGCGCCAGCAGCTTGGGGCTAGCGGGACTGTTGGGGGTGGAGACCCAGTACTTC.

This clone is a singleton in its sample. The chain links TRBV27 to TRBJ2-5; D is unresolved. V was clipped by 6 bases and J by 5 bases, with 10 bases between them. The germline V gene has CDR1 MNHEY and CDR2 SMNVEV (reference sequence). The CDR3 has 12 amino acids. CDR3 residues: CASRSPGETQYF. The DNA of the CDR3 is TGTGCCAGCAGATCCCCGGGTGAGACCCAGTACTTC.

The table lists this clone with a few counts. The chain has TRBV6-6 and TRBJ2-3, with unresolved D. V was shortened by 5 bases and J by 0 bases, with 12 bases between the two germline ends. The CDR3 has 15 residues. Germline-derived CDR1 and CDR2 are MNHNY and SVGAGI (reference sequence). The CDR3 coding sequence is TGTGCCAGCAGTGTCGATGGGCGTAGCACAGATACGCAGTATTTT. It codes for CASSVDGRSTDTQYF.

V gene TRBV27 combines with J gene TRBJ1-2; 9 bases match TRBD1. In germline, CDR1 is MNHEY, CDR2 SMNVEV (reference sequence). Trimming took 5 bases from V and 4 from J; bases not matched to a gene: 14. The CDR3 totals 17 residues. The CDR3 sequence: CASSPRSGQGRGYGYTF. CDR3 nucleotides: TGTGCCAGCAGTCCACGAAGCGGACAGGGGAGGGGCTATGGCTACACCTTC.

The chain uses TRBV6-5 and TRBJ1-4; 9 bases are shared with TRBD1. The germline V gene has CDR1 MNHEY and CDR2 SVGAGI. The CDR3 runs 15 residues. With 7 bases clipped from V and 5 bases from J, the junction kept 8 bases outside the gene matches. The DNA for the CDR3 is TGTGCCAGCAAGATAACAGGGGGCCTAAATGAAAAACTGTTTTTT. This codes for CASKITGGLNEKLFF.

This rearrangement joins TRBV5-1 to TRBJ1-1, with 7 bases identical to TRBD1. The CDR3 totals 13 residues. The junction had 9 bases not matched to a gene; V was cut back by 4 bases and J by 9 bases. Looked up from germline, CDR1 is SGHRS and CDR2 is YFSETQ. This chain's CDR3 is CASSLDRDGKAFF. The CDR3 DNA reads TGCGCCAGCAGCCTAGACAGGGACGGTAAAGCTTTCTTT.

The V and J genes are TRBV25-1 and TRBJ2-7, with D perhaps TRBD1 (5 bases). V was clipped by 0 bases and J by 4 bases, with 13 bases between them. This CDR3 region has 15 residues. Germline CDR1 reads MGHDK; CDR2 reads SYGVNS. The DNA for the CDR3 is TGTGCCAGCAGTGAATATAAGGGGTTAGGTTACGAGCAGTACTTC. It is translated as CASSEYKGLGYEQYF.

This clone was recorded once. The chain carries TRBV11-2 and TRBJ2-7, with a possible D match to TRBD2 (6 bases). Trimming stripped 4 bases from V and 6 bases from J, with 13 bases between. CDR1 and CDR2 (germline): SGHAT, FQNNGV. The CDR3 loop spans 13 amino acids. In DNA, the CDR3 is TGTGCCAGCAGCTCTATGCGGGGCGGCGAGCAGTACTTC. Amino acid sequence: CASSSMRGGEQYF.

This clone was seen only a few times. The chain couples TRBV6-6 to TRBJ2-7; D gene uncertain. Deletions cut 6 bases from V and 0 bases from J, with 12 bases between. The CDR3 contains 14 residues. Per germline, CDR1 MNHNY and CDR2 SVGAGI (reference sequence). The CDR3 sequence is CASSVTPNSYEQYF. The CDR3 DNA reads TGTGCCAGCAGCGTCACACCGAACTCCTACGAGCAGTACTTC.